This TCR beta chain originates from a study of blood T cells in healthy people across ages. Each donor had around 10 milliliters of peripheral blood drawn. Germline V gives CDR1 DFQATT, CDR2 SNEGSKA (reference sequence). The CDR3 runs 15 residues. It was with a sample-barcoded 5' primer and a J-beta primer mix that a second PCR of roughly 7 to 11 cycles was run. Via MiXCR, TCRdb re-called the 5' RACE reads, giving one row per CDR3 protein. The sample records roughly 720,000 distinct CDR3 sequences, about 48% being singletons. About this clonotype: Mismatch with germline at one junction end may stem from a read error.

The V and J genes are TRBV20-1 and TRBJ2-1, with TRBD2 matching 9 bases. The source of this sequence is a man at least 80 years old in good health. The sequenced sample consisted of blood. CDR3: CSAISLLAGNNKQFF. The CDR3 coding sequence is TGCAGTGCTATATCTCTGCTAGCGGGAAACAATAAGCAGTTCTTC.